The rows below give T cell receptor beta chains drawn from one sample of a study of shared clonotypes between healthy human individuals. The table came from immunoSEQ multiplex PCR; TCRdb's copy has only in-frame clones and leaves some out. Among about 2.2 million clones listed, about 93% were seen once. The source material was naive CD8+ T cells from PBMCs. The source is a young man in good health. Some clones in this sample may be carry-over from other donors' samples. Each CDR3 is given with its conserved first and last residue. The D gene is left open where the match is weak. Clone size appears in some rows only: once, few, many, or a class for an expanded clone.

V gene	CDR3 length	clone size	D gene	J gene	CDR3 DNA	CDR3 protein
TRBV10-3	14	few	.	TRBJ1-1	TGTGCCATCAGTGGGGTGACAGGAGGCACTGAAGCTTTCTTT	CAISGVTGGTEAFF
TRBV19	14	.	TRBD1	TRBJ1-4	TGTGCCAGTAGCCGGACAGGGAGGCATGAAAAACTGTTTTTT	CASSRTGRHEKLFF
TRBV19	13	.	.	TRBJ2-7	TGTGCCAGTAGTATAGGACCGCGGTACGAGCAGTACTTC	CASSIGPRYEQYF
TRBV9	16	.	.	TRBJ1-1	TGTGCCAGCAGTTCCCCGAGGGAGAATCGGTGGACTGAAGCTTTCTTT	CASSSPRENRWTEAFF
TRBV29-1	11	.	.	TRBJ2-1	TGCAGCGTCTTACCCACAGGTGAGCAGTTCTTC	CSVLPTGEQFF
TRBV11-2	16	.	TRBD2	TRBJ2-3	TGTGCCAGCAGTCCCGGGGCGGGAGGCAGCACAGATACGCAGTATTTT	CASSPGAGGSTDTQYF
TRBV27	11	.	.	TRBJ2-7	TGTGCCAGCAGTTGGTACTACGAGCAGTACTTC	CASSWYYEQYF
TRBV30	14	.	TRBD1	TRBJ2-7	TGTGCCTGTAGATACAGGGGGCCCACCTACGAGCAGTACTTC	CACRYRGPTYEQYF
TRBV4-1	17	.	TRBD2	TRBJ2-7	TGCGCCAGCAGCCAAGAACTAGCGGGCGGCGGGCCCTACGAGCAGTACTTC	CASSQELAGGGPYEQYF
TRBV6-5	15	.	.	TRBJ2-2	TGTGCCAGCAGTTATACCGGGGAGAACACCGGGGAGCTGTTTTTT	CASSYTGENTGELFF
TRBV6-1	14	.	.	TRBJ1-1	TGTGCCAACAGCCCGTTGGGATTGAACACTGAAGCTTTCTTT	CANSPLGLNTEAFF
TRBV11-2	13	.	TRBD2	TRBJ2-7	TGTGCCAGCAGCTTGAAGACTAGCGACGAGCAGTACTTC	CASSLKTSDEQYF
TRBV6-1	14	.	TRBD2	TRBJ2-3	TGTGCCAGCATTCGCGGGGGTGCGGGAGATACGCAGTATTTT	CASIRGGAGDTQYF
TRBV29-1	13	.	.	TRBJ2-5	TGCAGCGTTGCCGGGACCTATAAGGAGACCCAGTACTTC	CSVAGTYKETQYF
TRBV5-1	16	once	TRBD1	TRBJ2-2	TGCGCCAGCAGCTTGGAGTGGACAGGGGGCATCGGGGAGCTGTTTTTT	CASSLEWTGGIGELFF
TRBV9	15	.	.	TRBJ2-5	TGTGCCAGCAGCGTAGCGGGGAGAAAACAAGAGACCCAGTACTTC	CASSVAGRKQETQYF
TRBV11-2	14	.	.	TRBJ2-5	TGTGCCAGCAGCTTAAACAGGGTGCAAGAGACCCAGTACTTC	CASSLNRVQETQYF
TRBV27	15	.	TRBD1	TRBJ2-2	TGTGCCAGCAGGTGGGACAGGGTCGGCACCGGGGAGCTGTTTTTT	CASRWDRVGTGELFF
TRBV29-1	13	.	TRBD2	TRBJ2-5	TGCAGCGTTGTTTCCCTAGCGGGGCCCGCCCAGTACTTC	CSVVSLAGPAQYF
TRBV7-9	15	.	.	TRBJ2-2	TGTGCCAGCAGGTCGGGACATATGAACACCGGGGAGCTGTTTTTT	CASRSGHMNTGELFF
TRBV29-1	15	.	.	TRBJ2-3	TGCAGCTCTTCCAGTCACAGGTTCCCCACAGATACGCAGTATTTT	CSSSSHRFPTDTQYF
TRBV11-2	17	once	TRBD2	TRBJ2-7	TGTGCCAGCAGCGTGGGACTAGCGGGGGGCGGTAGGAACGAGCAGTACTTC	CASSVGLAGGGRNEQYF
TRBV9	17	.	TRBD2	TRBJ2-1	TGTGCCAGCAGCGTATCTATGAGCGGGAGGCCCTACAATGAGCAGTTCTTC	CASSVSMSGRPYNEQFF
TRBV5-6	15	.	.	TRBJ2-7	TGTGCCAGCAGCTTGGAGGCAGGGGATGCGGACGAGCAGTACTTC	CASSLEAGDADEQYF
TRBV7-9	16	.	TRBD1	TRBJ2-2	TGTGCCAGCAGCCCCCGGACAGGGGCGAACACCGGGGAGCTGTTTTTT	CASSPRTGANTGELFF
TRBV7-9	15	.	TRBD1	TRBJ1-4	TGTGCCAGCAGCTCGGACAGGGAAGGGGCAGAAAAACTGTTTTTT	CASSSDREGAEKLFF
TRBV7-6	15	.	.	TRBJ2-1	TGTGCCAGCAGTTCAAGGCTGGGGCTATACAATGAGCAGTTCTTC	CASSSRLGLYNEQFF
TRBV7-6	18	.	.	TRBJ2-1	TGTGCCAGCAGCTACGATTCGGGCGAGTCGAGCTCCTACAATGAGCAGTTCTTC	CASSYDSGESSSYNEQFF
TRBV5-1	12	.	.	TRBJ2-7	TGCGCCAGCAGCTTGGAACGCTACGAGCAGTACTTC	CASSLERYEQYF